This TCR beta chain stems from a study of cytomegalovirus exposure and HLA in healthy donors. Study findings and constraints: Cytomegalovirus association was listed for roughly 160 TCR beta chains.

About this clone: Its specificity is unknown.

Measured with immunoSEQ multiplex PCR; TCRdb has only the in-frame clones, and not every one. The data contain over 100,000 clones, around 87% of them singletons. The specimen sequenced was PBMCs. The origin of this receptor is a woman aged 18-29 years in good health and CMV-seropositive.

In DNA form, the CDR3 reads TGTGCCAGCAGCTTGGGAGCTGCCTCCTACAATGAGCAGTTCTTC. It is translated as CASSLGAASYNEQFF. The chain uses TRBV5-4 and TRBJ2-1; D remains ambiguous. V was pared by 0 bases and J by 0 bases, with 7 bases between. This CDR3 is built from 15 residues. Germline lookup yields CDR1 SGHNT and CDR2 YYREEE (reference sequence).